What follows describes a single TCR beta chain. This sample is part of a study of control samples from healthy donors and cancer patients. The assay was immunoSEQ multiplex PCR, and TCRdb's table has in-frame clones only and misses some. This sample carries under 150,000 clones, 80% to 90% of them seen once, and the ten largest clones take over 6.5%. Trimming took off 2 bases at V and 4 bases at J, with 8 bases between the two ends. Germline loops: CDR1 MNHNY, CDR2 SVGAGI (reference sequence). This CDR3 contains 13 residues. The chain combines TRBV6-6 with TRBJ1-1; no clear D. The clonotype originates from a man between 40 and 49 years old in good health. The sample was blood. CDR3: CASSYKGGTEAFF. The DNA of the CDR3 is TGTGCCAGCAGTTACAAGGGCGGCACTGAAGCTTTCTTT.